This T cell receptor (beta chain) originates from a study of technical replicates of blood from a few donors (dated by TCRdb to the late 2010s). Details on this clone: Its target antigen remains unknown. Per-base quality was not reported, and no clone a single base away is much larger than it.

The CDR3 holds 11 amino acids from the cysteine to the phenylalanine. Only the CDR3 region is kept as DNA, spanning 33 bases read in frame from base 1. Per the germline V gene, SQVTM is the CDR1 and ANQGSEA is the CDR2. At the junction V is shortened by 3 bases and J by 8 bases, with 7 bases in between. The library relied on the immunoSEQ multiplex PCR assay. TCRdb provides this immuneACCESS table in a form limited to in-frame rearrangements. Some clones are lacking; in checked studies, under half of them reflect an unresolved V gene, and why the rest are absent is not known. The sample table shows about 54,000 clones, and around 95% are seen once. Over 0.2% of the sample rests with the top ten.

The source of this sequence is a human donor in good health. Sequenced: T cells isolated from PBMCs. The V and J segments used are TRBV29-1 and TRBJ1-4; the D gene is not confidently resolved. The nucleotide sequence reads TGCAGCGTTGACAGAACGGAAAAACTGTTTTTT. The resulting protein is CSVDRTEKLFF.